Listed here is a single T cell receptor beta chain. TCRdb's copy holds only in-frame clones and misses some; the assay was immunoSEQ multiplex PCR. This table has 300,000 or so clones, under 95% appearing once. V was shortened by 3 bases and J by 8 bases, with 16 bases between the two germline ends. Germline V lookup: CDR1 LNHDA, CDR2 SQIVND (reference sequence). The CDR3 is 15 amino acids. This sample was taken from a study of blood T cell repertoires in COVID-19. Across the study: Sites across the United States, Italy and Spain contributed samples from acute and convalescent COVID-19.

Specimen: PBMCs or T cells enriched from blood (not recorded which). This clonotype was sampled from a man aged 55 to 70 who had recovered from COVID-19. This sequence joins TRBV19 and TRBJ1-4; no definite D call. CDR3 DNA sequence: TGTGCCAGTAGTATTAATCGCCCCACCGGGGAAAAACTGTTTTTT. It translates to CASSINRPTGEKLFF.